The present TCR beta chain was sequenced within a study of CD8+ T cells in alopecia areata. The CDR3 totals 16 residues. V lost 0 bases to trimming and J lost 7 bases, with 21 bases between them. The germline V gene has CDR1 GTSNPN and CDR2 SVGIG (reference sequence). cDNA serving as the sequencing template came from extracted, reverse transcribed RNA. This table comes from immunoSEQ multiplex PCR, and its TCRdb copy is limited to in-frame clones, with some not included. The repertoire holds under 300,000 clones, with roughly two thirds as singletons. It was from alopecia areata patients that lesional scalp punch biopsies and peripheral blood were collected.

The TCR comes from a human donor with alopecia areata. This material consisted of CD4+ T cells sorted from blood, taken at week 0. V and J are TRBV30 and TRBJ2-5; D possibly corresponds to TRBD1 (6 bases). The CDR3 is CAWSVRLGDTPPTQYF. CDR3 nucleotides: TGTGCCTGGAGTGTACGATTAGGGGACACCCCGCCGACCCAGTACTTC.